This TCR beta chain stems from a study of cytomegalovirus exposure and HLA in healthy donors. This PCR relied on a set of 60 Vbeta primers and 13 Jbeta primers. Clones were read by immunoSEQ multiplex PCR, and TCRdb kept only the in-frame ones, dropping some. The table lists approximately 150,000 clones, around a tenth of them singletons. V gave up 7 bases and J gave up 2 bases; unmatched junction bases: 7. The germline gives CDR1 MGHDK, CDR2 SYGVNS. The CDR3 sequence is 16 residues long. This clone was recorded a few times. The chain employs TRBV25-1 and TRBJ2-7, with TRBD2 matching 14 bases. The sequenced sample was PBMCs. The sequence came from a male donor in good health and CMV-seronegative. CDR3 in DNA: TGTGCCAGCATTTCGACTAGCGGGAGGGCCCCCTACGAGCAGTACTTC. Its protein is CASISTSGRAPYEQYF.